Listed here are 7 T cell receptor beta chains from one sample, sequenced in a study of Ad26.COV2.S vaccination and SARS-CoV-2 variants (dated by TCRdb to about 2021). This sample's treatment or condition label indicates: around 19 received Ad26.COV2.S at low or high dose, single or two shots; several received placebo; per-sample allocation not given. Repertoires of vaccine and placebo recipients were sequenced from samples collected on day 63 after the first injection. Libraries were made using the immunoSEQ multiplex PCR assay. This is the immuneACCESS table as TCRdb keeps it, with only in-frame sequences that have V and J called. A part of the clones is gone; compared with another copy, unresolved V genes explain less than half, and the rest is unexplained. Recorded for this sample are a few hundred thousand clones; 85% to 90% of them occurred a single time. Less than 4.5% of the sample is held by the ten biggest clonotypes.

This material consisted of peripheral blood, taken in a trial of Ad26.COV2.S vaccine versus placebo. These receptors were taken from a person aged 18-60 years who received the Ad26.COV2.S COVID-19 vaccine or a placebo.

The chain joins TRBV2 to TRBJ2-3; D is perhaps TRBD2 (6 bases). CDR1 SNHLY and CDR2 FYNNEI come from the germline V gene. The CDR3 has 16 amino acids. V was shortened by 6 bases and J by 1 base, with 17 bases between the two germline ends. CDR3 amino acids: CASSATRRGGTDTQYF. CDR3 nucleotides: TGTGCCAGCAGCGCGACTAGGCGGGGAGGCACAGATACGCAGTATTTT.

The chain joins TRBV19 to TRBJ2-7; D is unclear. With 1 base removed from V and 0 bases from J, the gap between germline ends came to 7 bases. This CDR3 is built from 14 residues. The germline CDR1 and CDR2 sequences are LNHDA and SQIVND (reference sequence). The CDR3 DNA reads TGTGCCAGTAGTATAGTAGTCAGCTCCTACGAGCAGTACTTC. Protein sequence: CASSIVVSSYEQYF.

The V call is TRBV5-1, the J call TRBJ2-1, with a weak D call TRBD2 (5 bases). Trimming shortened V by 0 bases and J by 8 bases, and 12 bases separated the two germline ends. The CDR3 consists of 14 residues. Per the germline V gene, CDR1 is SGHRS and CDR2 is YFSETQ. The CDR3 region has the DNA TGCGCCAGCAGCTTGGAGGACGGTAGCGATGAGCAGTTCTTC. Translating it yields CASSLEDGSDEQFF. The whole variable domain, filled in from reference TRBV5-1 and TRBJ2-1, reads KAGVTQTPRYLIKTRGQQVTLSCSPISGHRSVSWYQQTPGQGLQFLFEYFSETQRNKGNFPGRFSGRQFSNSRSEMNVSTLELGDSALYLCASSLEDGSDEQFFGPGTRLTVL.

The chain has TRBV5-4 and TRBJ1-6; D is unresolved. Per the germline V gene, CDR1 is SGHNT and CDR2 is YYREEE (reference sequence). V was pared by 4 bases and J by 5 bases, with 4 bases between. The CDR3 is 12 residues long. The CDR3 sequence: CASSLHNSPLHF. CDR3 DNA: TGTGCCAGCAGCCTCCATAATTCACCCCTCCACTTT.

This clone was detected only a few times. The chain couples TRBV2 to TRBJ1-2, with 9 bases that match TRBD1. CDR1 and CDR2 from the germline V gene are SNHLY and FYNNEI. The CDR3 extends over 14 amino acids. The V and J ends lost 5 bases and 3 bases, in that order; junction bases with no gene match: 4. CDR3 bases: TGTGCCAGCAGTAGGACAGGGGATCACTATGGCTACACCTTC. Residues: CASSRTGDHYGYTF.

This clone was counted once. The V call is TRBV7-9, the J call TRBJ2-5, with D maybe TRBD1 (5 bases). Germline CDR1 and CDR2: SEHNR and FQNEAQ (reference sequence). The CDR3 loop spans 16 amino acids. V lost 4 bases and J 4 bases, leaving 19 bases between the germline ends. CDR3 in DNA: TGTGCCAGCAGCTATCCGACAGATCTATTTGGAGAGACCCAGTACTTC. Amino acids: CASSYPTDLFGETQYF.

The J gene is TRBJ2-3, the V gene TRBV27; no reliable D call. V was cut by 2 bases and J by 4 bases, with 13 bases left in between. The CDR3 totals 15 residues. Germline CDR1 reads MNHEY; CDR2 reads SMNVEV (reference sequence). CDR3 in amino acids: CASSLGFGAADTQYF. The CDR3 region has the DNA TGTGCCAGCAGTTTAGGTTTTGGTGCGGCAGATACGCAGTATTTT.